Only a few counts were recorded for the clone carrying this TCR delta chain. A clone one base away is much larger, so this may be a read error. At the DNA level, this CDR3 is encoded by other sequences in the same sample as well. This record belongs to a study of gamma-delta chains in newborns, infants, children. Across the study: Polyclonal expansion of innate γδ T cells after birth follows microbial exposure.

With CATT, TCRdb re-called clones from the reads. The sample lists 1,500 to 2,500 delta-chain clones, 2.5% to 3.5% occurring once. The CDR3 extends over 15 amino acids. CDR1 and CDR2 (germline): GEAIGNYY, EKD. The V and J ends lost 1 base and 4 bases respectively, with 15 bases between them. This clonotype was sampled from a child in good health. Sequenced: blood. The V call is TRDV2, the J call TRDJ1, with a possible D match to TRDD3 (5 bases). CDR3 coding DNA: TGTGCCTGTGACACAGCCCCCGGGGGTTTCGATAAACTCATCTTT. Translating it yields CACDTAPGGFDKLIF.